The TCR beta chain described here comes from a study of blood T cell repertoires in COVID-19. On the study more broadly: PBMCs, B-cell-depleted T cells, or T cells were the source of the cDNA or gDNA that made up the material.

The CDR3 has 15 residues. V lost 0 bases and J lost 0, with 8 bases in between. The germline gives CDR1 SGHRS, CDR2 YFSETQ. What the recovered Cohort 3 donors had was two negative PCRs, clearance, or symptom resolution. The table came from immunoSEQ multiplex PCR; TCRdb's copy has only in-frame clones and leaves some out. The data contain fewer than 400,000 clones, roughly 87% of them singletons. The rearrangement links TRBV5-1 to TRBJ2-3, with unresolved D. This clonotype was sampled from a young woman who had recovered from COVID-19. Sequenced material: PBMCs or T cells enriched from blood (not recorded which). CDR3 sequence (DNA): TGCGCCAGCAGCTTGGGGCCTGATAGCACAGATACGCAGTATTTT. Translating it yields CASSLGPDSTDTQYF.